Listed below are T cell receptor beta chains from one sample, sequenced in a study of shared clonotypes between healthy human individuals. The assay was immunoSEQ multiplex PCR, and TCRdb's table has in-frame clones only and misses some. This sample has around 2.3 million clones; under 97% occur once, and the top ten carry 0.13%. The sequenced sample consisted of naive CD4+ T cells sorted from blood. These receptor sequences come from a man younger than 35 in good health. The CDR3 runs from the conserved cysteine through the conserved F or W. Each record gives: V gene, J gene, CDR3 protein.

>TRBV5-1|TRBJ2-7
CASSLVAGSYEQYF
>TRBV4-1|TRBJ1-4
CASSLVIRDSNEKLFF
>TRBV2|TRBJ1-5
CASSREGQPQHF
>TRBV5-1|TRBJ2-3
CASSKRLAEPFTDTQYF
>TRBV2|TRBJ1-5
CASSGRGPDQPQHF
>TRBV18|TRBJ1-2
CASSSQASGGAYTF
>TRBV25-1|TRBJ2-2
CASPRASESGELFF
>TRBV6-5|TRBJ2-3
CASRRQGGDTQYF
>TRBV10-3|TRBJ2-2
CAITEGRGADGELFF
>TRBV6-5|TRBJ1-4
CASKQQGINEKLFF
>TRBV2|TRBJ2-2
CASRKRGKDTGELFF
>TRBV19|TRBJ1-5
CASSIVSGAANQPQHF